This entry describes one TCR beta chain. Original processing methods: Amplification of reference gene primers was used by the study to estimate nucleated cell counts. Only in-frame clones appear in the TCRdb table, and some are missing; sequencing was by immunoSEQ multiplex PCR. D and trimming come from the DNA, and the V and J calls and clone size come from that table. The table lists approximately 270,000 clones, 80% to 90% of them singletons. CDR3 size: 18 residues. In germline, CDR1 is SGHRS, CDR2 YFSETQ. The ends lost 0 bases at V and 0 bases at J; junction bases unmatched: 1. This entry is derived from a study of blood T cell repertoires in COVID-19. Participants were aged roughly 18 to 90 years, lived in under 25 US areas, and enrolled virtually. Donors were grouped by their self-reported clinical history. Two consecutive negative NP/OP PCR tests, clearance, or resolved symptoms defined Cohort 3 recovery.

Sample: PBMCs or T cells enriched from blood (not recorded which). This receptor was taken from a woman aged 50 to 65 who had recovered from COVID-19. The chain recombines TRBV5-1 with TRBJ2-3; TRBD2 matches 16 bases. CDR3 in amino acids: CASSLGGLAGGSTDTQYF. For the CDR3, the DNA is TGCGCCAGCAGCTTGGGGGGACTAGCGGGAGGGAGCACAGATACGCAGTATTTT. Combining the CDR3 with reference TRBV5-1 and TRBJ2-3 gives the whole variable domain KAGVTQTPRYLIKTRGQQVTLSCSPISGHRSVSWYQQTPGQGLQFLFEYFSETQRNKGNFPGRFSGRQFSNSRSEMNVSTLELGDSALYLCASSLGGLAGGSTDTQYFGPGTRLTVL.